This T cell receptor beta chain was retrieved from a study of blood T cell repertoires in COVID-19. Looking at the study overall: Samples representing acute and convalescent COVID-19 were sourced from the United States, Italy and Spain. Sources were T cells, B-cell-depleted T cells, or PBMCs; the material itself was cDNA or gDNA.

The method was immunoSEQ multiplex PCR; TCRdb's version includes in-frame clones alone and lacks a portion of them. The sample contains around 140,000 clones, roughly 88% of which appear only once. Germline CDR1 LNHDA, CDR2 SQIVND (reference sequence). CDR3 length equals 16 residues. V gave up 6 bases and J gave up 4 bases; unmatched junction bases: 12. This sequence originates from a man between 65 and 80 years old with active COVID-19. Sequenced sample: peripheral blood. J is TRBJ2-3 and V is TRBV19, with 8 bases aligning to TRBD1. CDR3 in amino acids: CASSAQGAILADTQYF. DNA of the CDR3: TGTGCCAGTAGCGCTCAGGGGGCTATCCTCGCAGATACGCAGTATTTT.